The 11 T cell receptor beta chains listed next were all sequenced from one sample in a study of blood T cell repertoires in COVID-19. The repertoire was sequenced with immunoSEQ multiplex PCR; TCRdb's copy has only in-frame clones and lacks some. The top ten clones hold 3.5% to 4.5% of a sample with under 350,000 clones, around 85% of them seen once. Sequencing was done on a sample of PBMCs or T cells enriched from blood (not recorded which). Receptor source: a woman in her thirties or forties with acute COVID-19.

The CDR3 loop reads CASSPARTGNSNQPQHF. The CDR3 DNA reads as TGTGCCAGCTCACCCGCCCGGACAGGTAATAGCAATCAGCCCCAGCATTTT. This chain links TRBV18 with TRBJ1-5; 7 nucleotides match TRBD1. Unmatched junction bases numbered 8, after V lost 3 bases and J lost 0 bases. The CDR3 runs 17 residues. Germline CDR1 is KGHSH and CDR2 is LQKENI.

In its sample, this clone was seen a few times. The chain couples TRBV9 to TRBJ1-6, with D perhaps TRBD1 (5 bases). This CDR3 region has 15 residues. Germline V gene data show CDR1 as SGDLS and CDR2 as YYNGEE. Trimming cost V 2 bases and J 7 bases, with 13 bases left between them. CDR3 bases: TGTGCCAGCAGCGTGGATGGGGCGCTGAATTCACCCCTCCACTTT. It yields the protein CASSVDGALNSPLHF.

The chain combines TRBV28 with TRBJ1-5, with D unclear. Between the trimmed V and J ends, which lost 2 bases and 4 bases, there was a span of 12 bases. This CDR3 has 15 residues. Germline V gives CDR1 MDHEN, CDR2 SYDVKM. The CDR3 sequence: CASSLHSLKNQPQHF. CDR3 sequence (DNA): TGTGCCAGCAGTTTACACTCACTAAAGAATCAGCCCCAGCATTTT. Variable domain in full (rest from reference TRBV28 and TRBJ1-5): DVKVTQSSRYLVKRTGEKVFLECVQDMDHENMFWYRQDPGLGLRLIYFSYDVKMKEKGDIPEGYSVSREKKERFSLILESASTNQTSMYLCASSLHSLKNQPQHFGDGTRLSIL.

The chain recombines TRBV4-1 with TRBJ2-3; 12 nucleotides match TRBD2. The ends lost 1 base at V and 6 bases at J; junction bases unmatched: 8. The CDR3 sequence is 17 residues long. Germline V lookup: CDR1 MGHRA, CDR2 YSYEKL. Here the CDR3 reads CASSQVVTTSGGDTQYF. DNA of the CDR3: TGCGCCAGCAGCCAAGTGGTAACCACTAGCGGGGGGGATACGCAGTATTTT.

The chain recombines TRBV9 with TRBJ2-1; TRBD2 aligns across 9 bases. Trimming cost V 2 bases and J 2 bases; bases outside gene matches: 11. This CDR3 has 18 amino acids. In germline, CDR1 is SGDLS, CDR2 YYNGEE. CDR3 in amino acids: CASSVHGGGGAPYNEQFF. The DNA of the CDR3 is TGTGCCAGCAGCGTCCACGGGGGCGGGGGGGCCCCCTACAATGAGCAGTTCTTC.

The V call is TRBV5-1, the J call TRBJ1-5; D might be TRBD1 (6 bases). The V and J ends lost 0 bases and 7 bases respectively, with 11 bases between them. This CDR3 has 14 residues. The V gene's germline CDR1 is SGHRS and CDR2 YFSETQ. CDR3 bases: TGCGCCAGCAGCTTGGGTCAGGGGACCCAGCCCCAGCATTTT. Translation gives CASSLGQGTQPQHF.

Here the CDR3 reads CASSHTGRGTEAFF. Written as DNA, the CDR3 is TGTGCCAGCAGCCACACAGGGAGGGGGACTGAAGCTTTCTTT. The genes are TRBV3-1 (or the pseudogene TRBV3-2) and TRBJ1-1; D is possibly TRBD1 (6 bases). The CDR3 is 14 amino acids. CDR1 and CDR2 (germline): LGHDT, YNNKEL (reference sequence). Trimming stripped 3 bases from V and 5 bases from J, with 13 bases between.

The gene calls are TRBV28 and TRBJ2-1; perhaps TRBD2 as D (7 bases). The germline CDR1 and CDR2 sequences are MDHEN and SYDVKM. V was clipped by 5 bases and J by 6 bases, with 20 bases between them. The CDR3 contains 16 residues. CDR3 amino acids: CASSASAGQTSNEQFF. The DNA for the CDR3 is TGTGCCAGCAGTGCCTCAGCGGGACAAACATCCAATGAGCAGTTCTTC. Based on the CDR3 plus reference TRBV28 and TRBJ2-1, the full variable domain is DVKVTQSSRYLVKRTGEKVFLECVQDMDHENMFWYRQDPGLGLRLIYFSYDVKMKEKGDIPEGYSVSREKKERFSLILESASTNQTSMYLCASSASAGQTSNEQFFGPGTRLTVL.

This clone has a single count. The CDR3 here is CASSYEKNTEAFF. DNA of the CDR3: TGTGCCAGCAGTTACGAGAAGAACACTGAAGCTTTCTTT. The chain carries TRBV6-5 and TRBJ1-1; D remains ambiguous. The CDR3 has 13 residues. V lost 2 bases and J lost 1, with 5 bases in between. Germline V gives CDR1 MNHEY, CDR2 SVGAGI.

The gene calls are TRBV5-1 and TRBJ1-1; D may be TRBD1 (6 bases). The CDR3 loop spans 14 amino acids. Germline V gene sequence: CDR1 SGHRS, CDR2 YFSETQ. V was pared by 5 bases and J by 0 bases, with 11 bases between. CDR3 nucleotides: TGCGCCAGCAGAACTACAGGGCTGAACACTGAAGCTTTCTTT. This encodes CASRTTGLNTEAFF. Full variable domain (rest looked up from reference TRBV5-1 and TRBJ1-1): KAGVTQTPRYLIKTRGQQVTLSCSPISGHRSVSWYQQTPGQGLQFLFEYFSETQRNKGNFPGRFSGRQFSNSRSEMNVSTLELGDSALYLCASRTTGLNTEAFFGQGTRLTVV.

The chain recombines TRBV5-5 with TRBJ2-7, with D perhaps matching TRBD1 (7 bases). The CDR3 consists of 15 residues. The V gene's germline CDR1 is SGHKS and CDR2 YYEKEE (reference sequence). Trimming took off 0 bases at V and 1 base at J, with 11 bases between the two ends. Here the CDR3 reads CASSLATGRSYEQYF. In nucleotides, the CDR3 is TGTGCCAGCAGCTTGGCGACAGGGAGGTCCTACGAGCAGTACTTC.